This T cell receptor (beta chain) emerged from a study of blood T cell repertoires in COVID-19. The protocol was immunoSEQ multiplex PCR, while the TCRdb copy is restricted to in-frame clones and leaves out a portion. Of 60,000 to 100,000 clones listed, 80% to 90% are singletons. Germline V gives CDR1 SGHNT, CDR2 YYREEE (reference sequence). CDR3 size: 14 residues. Trimming cost V 3 bases and J 4 bases, with 13 bases left between them. The sequencing sample was made of peripheral blood. This receptor was obtained from a man aged 50 to 60 with active COVID-19. The rearrangement joins TRBV5-4 to TRBJ1-1; no clear D gene. CDR3 residues: CASSSRVEGTEAFF. DNA of the CDR3: TGTGCCAGCAGCTCCCGCGTGGAGGGCACTGAAGCTTTCTTT.